This T cell receptor beta chain was recovered during a study of control samples from healthy donors and cancer patients. Measured with immunoSEQ multiplex PCR; TCRdb has only the in-frame clones, and not every one. The sample records more than 100,000 clones, around nine tenths being singletons. The V gene lost 3 bases and the J gene lost 1 base, with 9 bases spanning the gap. The CDR3 spans 14 residues. Germline V CDR1 and CDR2: KGHSY, FQNENV. This chain joins TRBV16 and TRBJ1-2, with a weak D call TRBD1 (6 bases). The sequence was collected from a middle-aged man with head and neck cancer. Sequencing was performed on PBMCs. The CDR3 sequence is CASSHDRNNYGYTF. The CDR3 nucleotides are TGTGCCAGCAGCCACGACAGGAATAACTATGGCTACACCTTC.